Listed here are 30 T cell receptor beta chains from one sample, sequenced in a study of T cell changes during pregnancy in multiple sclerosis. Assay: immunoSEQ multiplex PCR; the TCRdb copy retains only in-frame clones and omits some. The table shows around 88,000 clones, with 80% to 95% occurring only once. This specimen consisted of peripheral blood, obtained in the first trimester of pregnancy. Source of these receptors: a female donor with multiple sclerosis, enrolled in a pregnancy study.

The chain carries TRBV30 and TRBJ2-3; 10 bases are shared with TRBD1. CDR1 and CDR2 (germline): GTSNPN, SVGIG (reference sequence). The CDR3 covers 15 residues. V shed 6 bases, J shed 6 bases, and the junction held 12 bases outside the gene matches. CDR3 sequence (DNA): TGTGCCTGCAATACCGGGACAGGGGAAGCGGATACGCAGTATTTT. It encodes CACNTGTGEADTQYF.

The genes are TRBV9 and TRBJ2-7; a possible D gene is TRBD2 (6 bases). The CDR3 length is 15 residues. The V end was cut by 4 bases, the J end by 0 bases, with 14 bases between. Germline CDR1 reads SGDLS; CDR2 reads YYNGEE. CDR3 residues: CASSPGTGGSYEQYF. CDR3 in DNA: TGTGCCAGCAGCCCCGGGACTGGGGGCTCCTACGAGCAGTACTTC.

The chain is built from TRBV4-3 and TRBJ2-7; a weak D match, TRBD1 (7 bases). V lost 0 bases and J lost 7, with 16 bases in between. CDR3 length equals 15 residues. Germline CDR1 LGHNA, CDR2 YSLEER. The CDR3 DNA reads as TGCGCCAGCAGCCAAGAAATAGCGGTGACAGGGGAGCAGTACTTC. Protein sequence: CASSQEIAVTGEQYF.

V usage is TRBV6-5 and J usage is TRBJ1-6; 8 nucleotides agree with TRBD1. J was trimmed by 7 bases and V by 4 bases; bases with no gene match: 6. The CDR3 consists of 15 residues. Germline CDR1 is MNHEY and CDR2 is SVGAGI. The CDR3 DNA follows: TGTGCCAGCAGTTCCGCAGGGGGCTCGAATTCACCCCTCCACTTT. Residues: CASSSAGGSNSPLHF.

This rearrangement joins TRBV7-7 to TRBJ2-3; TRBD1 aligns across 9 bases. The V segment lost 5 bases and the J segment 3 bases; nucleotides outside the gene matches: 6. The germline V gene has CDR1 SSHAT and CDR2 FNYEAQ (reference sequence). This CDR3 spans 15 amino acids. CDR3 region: CASSPGTGTTDTQYF. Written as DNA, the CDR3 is TGTGCCAGCAGCCCCGGGACAGGGACTACAGATACGCAGTATTTT.

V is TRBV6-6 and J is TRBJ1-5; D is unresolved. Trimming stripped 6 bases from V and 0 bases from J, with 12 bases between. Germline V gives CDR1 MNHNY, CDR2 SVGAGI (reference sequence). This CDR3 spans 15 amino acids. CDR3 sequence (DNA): TGTGCCAGCAGCCCTTTAGCCCCTAGCAATCAGCCCCAGCATTTT. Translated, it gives CASSPLAPSNQPQHF.

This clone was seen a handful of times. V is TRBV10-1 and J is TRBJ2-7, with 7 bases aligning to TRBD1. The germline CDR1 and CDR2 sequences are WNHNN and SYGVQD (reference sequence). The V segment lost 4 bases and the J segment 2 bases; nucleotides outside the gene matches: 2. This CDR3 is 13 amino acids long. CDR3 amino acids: CASSAQGAYEQYF. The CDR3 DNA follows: TGCGCCAGCAGTGCCCAGGGGGCCTACGAGCAGTACTTC.

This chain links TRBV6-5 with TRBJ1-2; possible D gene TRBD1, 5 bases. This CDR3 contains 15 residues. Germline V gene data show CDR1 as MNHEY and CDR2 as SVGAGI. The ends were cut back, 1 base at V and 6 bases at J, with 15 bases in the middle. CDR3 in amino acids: CASSYFGGFENGYTF. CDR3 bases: TGTGCCAGCAGTTACTTCGGGGGTTTTGAAAATGGCTACACCTTC.

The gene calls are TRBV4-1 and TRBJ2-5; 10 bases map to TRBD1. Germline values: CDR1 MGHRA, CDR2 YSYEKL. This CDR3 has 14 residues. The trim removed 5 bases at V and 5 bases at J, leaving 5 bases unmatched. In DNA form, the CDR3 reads TGCGCCAGCAGCTTGGGACAGGGGTGGGAGACCCAGTACTTC. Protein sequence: CASSLGQGWETQYF.

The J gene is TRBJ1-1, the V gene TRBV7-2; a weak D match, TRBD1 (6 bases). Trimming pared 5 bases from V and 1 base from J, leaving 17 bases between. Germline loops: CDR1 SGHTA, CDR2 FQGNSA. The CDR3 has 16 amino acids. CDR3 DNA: TGTGCCAGCAGCCTAAACGGTCCGGGACAGAACACTGAAGCTTTCTTT. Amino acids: CASSLNGPGQNTEAFF.

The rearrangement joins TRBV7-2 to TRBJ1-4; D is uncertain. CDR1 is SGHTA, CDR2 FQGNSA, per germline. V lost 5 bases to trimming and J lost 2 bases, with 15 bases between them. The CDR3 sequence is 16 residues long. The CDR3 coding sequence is TGTGCCAGCAGCCCCCGGCGGCCAGACACTAATGAAAAACTGTTTTTT. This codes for CASSPRRPDTNEKLFF.

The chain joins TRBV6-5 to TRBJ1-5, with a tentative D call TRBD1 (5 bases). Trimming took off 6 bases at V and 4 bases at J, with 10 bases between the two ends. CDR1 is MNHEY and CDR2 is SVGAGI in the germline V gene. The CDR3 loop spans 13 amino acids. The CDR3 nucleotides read TGTGCCAGCAGCTCCGACAGAAATCAGCCCCAGCATTTT. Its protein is CASSSDRNQPQHF.

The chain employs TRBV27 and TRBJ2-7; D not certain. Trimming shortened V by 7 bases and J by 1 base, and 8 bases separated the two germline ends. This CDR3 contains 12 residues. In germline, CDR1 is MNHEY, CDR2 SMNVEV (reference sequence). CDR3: CASTSASYEQYF. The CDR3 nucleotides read TGTGCCAGCACTTCAGCGTCCTACGAGCAGTACTTC.

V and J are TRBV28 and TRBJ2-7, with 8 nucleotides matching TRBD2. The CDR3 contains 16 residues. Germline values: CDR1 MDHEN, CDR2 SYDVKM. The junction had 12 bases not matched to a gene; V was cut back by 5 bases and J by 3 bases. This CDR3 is CASSKEREISFYEQYF. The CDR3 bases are TGTGCCAGCAGTAAAGAGCGGGAGATATCGTTCTACGAGCAGTACTTC.

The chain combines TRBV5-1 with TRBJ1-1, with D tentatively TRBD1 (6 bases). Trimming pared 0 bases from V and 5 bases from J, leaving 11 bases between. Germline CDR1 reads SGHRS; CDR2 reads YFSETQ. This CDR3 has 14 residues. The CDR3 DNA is TGCGCCAGCAGCTTGGGAGGGGGAGGGACTGAAGCTTTCTTT. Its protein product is CASSLGGGGTEAFF.

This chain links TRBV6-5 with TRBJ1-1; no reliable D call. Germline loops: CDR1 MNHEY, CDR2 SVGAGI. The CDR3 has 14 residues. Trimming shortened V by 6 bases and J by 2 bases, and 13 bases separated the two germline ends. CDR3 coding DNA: TGTGCCAGCAGGATCTCGACTACAAACACTGAAGCTTTCTTT. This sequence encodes CASRISTTNTEAFF.

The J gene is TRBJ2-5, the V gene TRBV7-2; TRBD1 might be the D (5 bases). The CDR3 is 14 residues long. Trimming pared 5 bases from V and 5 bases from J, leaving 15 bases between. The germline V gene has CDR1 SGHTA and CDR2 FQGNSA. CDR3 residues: CASSRDQGRETQYF. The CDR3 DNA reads TGTGCCAGCAGCCGCGATCAGGGCCGGGAGACCCAGTACTTC. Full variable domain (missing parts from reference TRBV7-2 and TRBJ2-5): GAGVSQSPSNKVTEKGKDVELRCDPISGHTALYWYRQSLGQGLEFLIYFQGNSAPDKSGLPSDRFSAERTGGSVSTLTIQRTQQEDSAVYLCASSRDQGRETQYFGPGTRLLVL.

CDR3 region: CASSETSGTSTDTQYF. CDR3 DNA: TGTGCCAGCTCGGAAACTAGCGGGACTAGCACAGATACGCAGTATTTT. This sequence joins TRBV18 and TRBJ2-3; 10 nucleotides match TRBD2. Germline V gene data show CDR1 as KGHSH and CDR2 as LQKENI. Trimming took 6 bases from V and 0 from J; bases not matched to a gene: 6. The CDR3 has 16 residues.

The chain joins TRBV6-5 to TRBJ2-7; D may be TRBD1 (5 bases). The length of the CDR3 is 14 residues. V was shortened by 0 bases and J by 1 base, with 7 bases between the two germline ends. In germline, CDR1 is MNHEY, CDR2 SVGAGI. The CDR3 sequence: CASSYSRQSYEQYF. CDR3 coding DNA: TGTGCCAGCAGTTACTCGCGACAGTCCTACGAGCAGTACTTC.

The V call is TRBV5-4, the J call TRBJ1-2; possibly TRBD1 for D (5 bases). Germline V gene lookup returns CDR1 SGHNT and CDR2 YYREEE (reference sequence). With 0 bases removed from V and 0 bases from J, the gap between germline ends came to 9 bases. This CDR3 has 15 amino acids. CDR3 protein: CASSLVDTANYGYTF. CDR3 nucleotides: TGTGCCAGCAGCTTGGTGGACACCGCTAACTATGGCTACACCTTC.

Written as DNA, the CDR3 is TGTGCCTGGAGTGTGTCCCCCCGTGCTGAAGCTTTCTTT. As protein: CAWSVSPRAEAFF. The chain joins TRBV30 to TRBJ1-1; D is uncertain. Germline lookup yields CDR1 GTSNPN and CDR2 SVGIG (reference sequence). Trimming pared 0 bases from V and 6 bases from J, leaving 11 bases between. The CDR3 sequence is 13 residues long. Full variable domain (missing parts from reference TRBV30 and TRBJ1-1): SQTIHQWPATLVQPVGSPLSLECTVEGTSNPNLYWYRQAAGRGLQLLFYSVGIGQISSEVPQNLSASRPQDRQFILSSKKLLLSDSGFYLCAWSVSPRAEAFFGQGTRLTVV.

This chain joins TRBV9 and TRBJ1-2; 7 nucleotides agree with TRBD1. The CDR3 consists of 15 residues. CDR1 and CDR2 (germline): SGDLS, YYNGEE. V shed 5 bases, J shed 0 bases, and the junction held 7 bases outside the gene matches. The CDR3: CASSYRDSTNYGYTF. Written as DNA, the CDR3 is TGTGCCAGCAGTTACCGGGACAGTACTAACTATGGCTACACCTTC.

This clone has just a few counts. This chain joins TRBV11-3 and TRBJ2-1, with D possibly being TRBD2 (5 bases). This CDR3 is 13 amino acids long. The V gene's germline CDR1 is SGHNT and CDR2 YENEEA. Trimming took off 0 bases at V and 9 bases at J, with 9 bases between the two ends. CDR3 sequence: CASSLDLRGEQFF. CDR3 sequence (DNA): TGTGCCAGCAGCTTAGATCTCCGGGGTGAGCAGTTCTTC.

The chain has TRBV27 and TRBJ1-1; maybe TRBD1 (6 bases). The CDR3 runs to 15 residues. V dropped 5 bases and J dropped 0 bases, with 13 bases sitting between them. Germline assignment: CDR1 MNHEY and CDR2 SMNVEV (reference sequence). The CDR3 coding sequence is TGTGCCAGCAGTCCTGGGGGCAGGATGAACACTGAAGCTTTCTTT. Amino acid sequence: CASSPGGRMNTEAFF.

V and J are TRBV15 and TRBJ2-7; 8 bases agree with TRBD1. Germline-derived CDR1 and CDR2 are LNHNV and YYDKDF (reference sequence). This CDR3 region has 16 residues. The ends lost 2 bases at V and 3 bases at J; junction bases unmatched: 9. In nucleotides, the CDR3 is TGTGCCACCAGCAGACTGCGGACAGGGCTAAACTACGAGCAGTACTTC. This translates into CATSRLRTGLNYEQYF.

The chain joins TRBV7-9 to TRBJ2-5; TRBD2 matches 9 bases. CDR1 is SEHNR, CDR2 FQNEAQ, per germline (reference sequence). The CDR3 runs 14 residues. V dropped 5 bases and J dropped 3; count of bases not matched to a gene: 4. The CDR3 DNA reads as TGTGCCAGCAGCGTGACTAGCGGAAAAGAGACCCAGTACTTC. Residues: CASSVTSGKETQYF.

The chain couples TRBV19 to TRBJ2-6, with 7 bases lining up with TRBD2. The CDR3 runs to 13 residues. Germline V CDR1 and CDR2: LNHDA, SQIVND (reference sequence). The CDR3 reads CASRGAGANVLTF. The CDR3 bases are TGTGCAAGTCGGGGGGCTGGGGCCAACGTCCTGACTTTC.

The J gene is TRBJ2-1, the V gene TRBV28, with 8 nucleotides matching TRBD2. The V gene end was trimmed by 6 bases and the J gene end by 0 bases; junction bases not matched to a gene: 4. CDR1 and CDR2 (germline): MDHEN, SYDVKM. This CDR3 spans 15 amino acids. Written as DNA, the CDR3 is TGTGCCAGCAGATCCGGGGGGGCCTCCTACAATGAGCAGTTCTTC. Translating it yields CASRSGGASYNEQFF.

CDR3 coding DNA: TGTGCCAGCAGCCAAGATGGGGGCGCGAGGGATTGGACAGATACGCAGTATTTT. Amino acid sequence: CASSQDGGARDWTDTQYF. V usage is TRBV14 and J usage is TRBJ2-3; D is possibly TRBD1 (6 bases). Germline CDR1 reads SGHDN; CDR2 reads FVKESK. The CDR3 contains 18 residues. Trimming stripped 0 bases from V and 3 bases from J, with 19 bases between.

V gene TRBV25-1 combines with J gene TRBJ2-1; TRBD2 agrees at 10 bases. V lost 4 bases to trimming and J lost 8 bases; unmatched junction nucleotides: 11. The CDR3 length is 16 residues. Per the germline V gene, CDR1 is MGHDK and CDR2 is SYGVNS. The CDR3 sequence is CASSAFESGGAYEQFF. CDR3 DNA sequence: TGTGCCAGCAGTGCCTTTGAGAGCGGGGGGGCTTATGAGCAGTTCTTC.